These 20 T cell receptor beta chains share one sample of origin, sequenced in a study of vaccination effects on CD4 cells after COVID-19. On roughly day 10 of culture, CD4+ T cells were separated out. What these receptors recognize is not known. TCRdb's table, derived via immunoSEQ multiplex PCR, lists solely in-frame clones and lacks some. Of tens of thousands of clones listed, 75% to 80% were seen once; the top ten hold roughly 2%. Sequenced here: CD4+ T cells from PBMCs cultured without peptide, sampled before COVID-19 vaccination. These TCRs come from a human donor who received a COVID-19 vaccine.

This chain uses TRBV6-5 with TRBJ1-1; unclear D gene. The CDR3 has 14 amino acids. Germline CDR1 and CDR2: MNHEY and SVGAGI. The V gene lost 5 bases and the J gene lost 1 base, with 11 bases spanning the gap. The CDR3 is CASSPRTGNTEAFF. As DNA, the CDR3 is TGTGCCAGCAGTCCCCGTACCGGGAACACTGAAGCTTTCTTT.

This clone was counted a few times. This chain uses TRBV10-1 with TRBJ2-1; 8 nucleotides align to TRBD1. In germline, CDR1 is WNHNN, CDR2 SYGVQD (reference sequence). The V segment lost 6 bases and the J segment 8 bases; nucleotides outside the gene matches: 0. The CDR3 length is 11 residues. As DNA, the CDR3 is TGCGCCAGCAGACAGGGGGATGAGCAGTTCTTC. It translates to CASRQGDEQFF.

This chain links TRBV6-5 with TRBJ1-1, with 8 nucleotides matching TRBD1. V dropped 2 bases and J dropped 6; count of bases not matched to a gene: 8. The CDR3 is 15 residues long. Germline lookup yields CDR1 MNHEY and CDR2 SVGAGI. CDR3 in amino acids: CASSYRGQERSEAFF. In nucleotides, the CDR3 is TGTGCCAGCAGTTACAGGGGACAGGAGCGATCTGAAGCTTTCTTT.

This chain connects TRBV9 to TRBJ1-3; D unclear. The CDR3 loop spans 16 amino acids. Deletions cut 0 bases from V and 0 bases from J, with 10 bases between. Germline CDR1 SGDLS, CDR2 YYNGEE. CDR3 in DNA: TGTGCCAGCAGCGTAGAACTACGGGACTCTGGAAACACCATATATTTT. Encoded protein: CASSVELRDSGNTIYF.

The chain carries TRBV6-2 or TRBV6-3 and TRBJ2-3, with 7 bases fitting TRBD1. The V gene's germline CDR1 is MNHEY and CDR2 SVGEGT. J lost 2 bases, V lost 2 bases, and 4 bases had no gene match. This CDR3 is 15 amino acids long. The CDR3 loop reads CASSYGTEDTDTQYF. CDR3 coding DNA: TGTGCCAGCAGTTACGGGACAGAGGACACAGATACGCAGTATTTT.

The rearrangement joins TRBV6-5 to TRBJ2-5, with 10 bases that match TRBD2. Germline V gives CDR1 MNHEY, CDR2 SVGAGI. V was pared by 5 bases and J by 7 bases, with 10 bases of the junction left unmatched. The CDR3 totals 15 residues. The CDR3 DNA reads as TGTGCCAGCAGTCGAGCGGGGGGGCTTCTTGGGACCCAGTACTTC. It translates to CASSRAGGLLGTQYF.

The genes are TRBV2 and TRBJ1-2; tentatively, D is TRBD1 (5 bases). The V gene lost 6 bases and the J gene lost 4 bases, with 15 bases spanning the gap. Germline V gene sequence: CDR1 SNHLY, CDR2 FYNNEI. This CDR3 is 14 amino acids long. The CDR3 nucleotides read TGTGCCAGCAGGGGACGGGAAAGTCCCTATGGCTACACCTTC. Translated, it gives CASRGRESPYGYTF.

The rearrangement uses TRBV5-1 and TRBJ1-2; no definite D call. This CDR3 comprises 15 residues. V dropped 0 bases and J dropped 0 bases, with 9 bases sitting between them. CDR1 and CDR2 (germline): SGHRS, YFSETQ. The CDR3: CASSLVVGTNYGYTF. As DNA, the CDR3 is TGCGCCAGCAGCTTGGTAGTCGGTACTAACTATGGCTACACCTTC.

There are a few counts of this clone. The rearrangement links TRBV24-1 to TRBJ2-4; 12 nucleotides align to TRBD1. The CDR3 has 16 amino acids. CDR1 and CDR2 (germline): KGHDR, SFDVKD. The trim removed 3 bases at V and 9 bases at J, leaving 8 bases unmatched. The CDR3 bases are TGTGCCACCAGTGATGCCGGGACAGGGGGCATGCGCATTCAGTACTTC. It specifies CATSDAGTGGMRIQYF.

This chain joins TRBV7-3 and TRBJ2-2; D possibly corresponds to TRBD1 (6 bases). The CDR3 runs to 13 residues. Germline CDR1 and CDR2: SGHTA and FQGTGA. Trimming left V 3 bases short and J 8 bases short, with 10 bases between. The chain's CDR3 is CASSFKGQGELFF. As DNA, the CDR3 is TGTGCCAGCAGCTTTAAAGGACAGGGGGAGCTGTTTTTT.

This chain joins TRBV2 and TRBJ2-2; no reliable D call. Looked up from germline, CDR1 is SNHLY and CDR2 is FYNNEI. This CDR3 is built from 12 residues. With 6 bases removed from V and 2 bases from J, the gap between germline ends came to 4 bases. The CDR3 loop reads CASRLNTGELFF. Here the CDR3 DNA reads TGTGCCAGCAGGCTTAACACCGGGGAGCTGTTTTTT.

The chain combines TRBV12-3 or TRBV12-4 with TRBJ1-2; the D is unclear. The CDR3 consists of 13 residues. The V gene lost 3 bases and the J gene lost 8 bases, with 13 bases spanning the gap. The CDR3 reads CASSFLGPGGYTF. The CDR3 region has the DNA TGTGCCAGCAGTTTCTTGGGTCCGGGGGGCTACACCTTC.

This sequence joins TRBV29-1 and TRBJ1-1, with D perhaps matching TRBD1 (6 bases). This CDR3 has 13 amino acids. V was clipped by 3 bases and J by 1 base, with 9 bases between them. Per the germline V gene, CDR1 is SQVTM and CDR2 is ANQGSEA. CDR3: CSVDADRNTEAFF. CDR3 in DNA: TGCAGCGTTGACGCGGACAGGAACACTGAAGCTTTCTTT.

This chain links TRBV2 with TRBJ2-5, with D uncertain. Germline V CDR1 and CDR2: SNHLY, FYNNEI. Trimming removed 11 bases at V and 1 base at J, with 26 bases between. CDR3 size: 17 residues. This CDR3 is CAGKYMIPGEFQETQYF. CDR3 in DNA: TGTGCCGGAAAGTACATGATACCTGGGGAATTCCAAGAGACCCAGTACTTC.

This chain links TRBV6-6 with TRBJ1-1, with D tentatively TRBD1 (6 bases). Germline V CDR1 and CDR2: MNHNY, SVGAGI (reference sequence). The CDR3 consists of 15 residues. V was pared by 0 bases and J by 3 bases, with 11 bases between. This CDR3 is CASSYSTGSHTEAFF. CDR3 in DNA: TGTGCCAGCAGTTACTCTACAGGGAGCCACACTGAAGCTTTCTTT.

This CDR3 is CASSLGLAGPTGELFF. CDR3 in DNA: TGCGCCAGCAGCTTAGGACTAGCGGGCCCCACCGGGGAGCTGTTTTTT. This rearrangement joins TRBV5-1 to TRBJ2-2; 11 bases line up with TRBD2. Germline V lookup: CDR1 SGHRS, CDR2 YFSETQ. The CDR3 loop spans 16 amino acids. Germline trimming cut 2 bases from V and 4 bases from J; bases unmatched to any gene: 4.

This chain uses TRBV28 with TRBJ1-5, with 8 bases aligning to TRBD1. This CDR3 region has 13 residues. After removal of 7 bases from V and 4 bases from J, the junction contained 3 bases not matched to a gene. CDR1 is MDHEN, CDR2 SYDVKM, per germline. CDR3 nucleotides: TGTGCCAGCAACACAGGGGGTAATCAGCCCCAGCATTTT. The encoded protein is CASNTGGNQPQHF.

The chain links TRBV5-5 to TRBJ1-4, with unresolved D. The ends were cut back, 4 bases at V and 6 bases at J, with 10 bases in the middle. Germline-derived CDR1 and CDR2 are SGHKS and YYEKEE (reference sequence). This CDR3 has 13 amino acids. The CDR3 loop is CASSQDTHEKLFF. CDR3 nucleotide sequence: TGTGCCAGCAGCCAAGACACGCATGAAAAACTGTTTTTT. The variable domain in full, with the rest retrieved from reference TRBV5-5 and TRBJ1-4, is DAGVTQSPTHLIKTRGQQVTLRCSPISGHKSVSWYQQVLGQGPQFIFQYYEKEERGRGNFPDRFSARQFPNYSSELNVNALLLGDSALYLCASSQDTHEKLFFGSGTQLSVL.

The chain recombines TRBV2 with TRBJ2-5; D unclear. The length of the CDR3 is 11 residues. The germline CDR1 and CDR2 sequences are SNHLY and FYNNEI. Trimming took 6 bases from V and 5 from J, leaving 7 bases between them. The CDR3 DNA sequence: TGTGCCAGCAGGGTGGGGGAGACCCAGTACTTC. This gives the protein CASRVGETQYF.

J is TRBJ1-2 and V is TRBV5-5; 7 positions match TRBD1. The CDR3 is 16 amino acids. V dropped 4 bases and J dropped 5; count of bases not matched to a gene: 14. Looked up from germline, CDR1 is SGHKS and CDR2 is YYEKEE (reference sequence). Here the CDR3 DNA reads TGTGCCAGCAGCAGATCAGGGGGTGAGTCGCTATATGGCTACACCTTC. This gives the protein CASSRSGGESLYGYTF.